A selection of T cell receptor beta chains follows, all from one sample in a study of cytomegalovirus exposure and HLA in healthy donors. The protocol was immunoSEQ multiplex PCR, while the TCRdb copy is restricted to in-frame clones and leaves out a portion. This sample has roughly 200,000 clones, with around a tenth found just once. Sequences were obtained from PBMCs. The receptors were sampled from a woman aged 25 to 39 in good health and CMV-seropositive. Each CDR3 is given with its conserved first and last residue. D genes are given only for firm matches. A clone size is listed for some rows: how often the clone was seen (once, few, many), or a class if it is expanded.

CDR3aa: CASSEPRQVNTEAFF
CDR3nt: TGTGCCAGCAGTGAGCCTAGACAGGTGAACACTGAAGCTTTCTTT
j_gene: TRBJ1-1
v_gene: TRBV6-1
d_gene: -
abundance: few

CDR3aa: CASSLRGENTEAFF
CDR3nt: TGTGCCAGCAGCCTCAGGGGGGAGAACACTGAAGCTTTCTTT
j_gene: TRBJ1-1
v_gene: TRBV6-5
d_gene: TRBD1
abundance: few

CDR3aa: CASSAGGRGNEQFF
CDR3nt: TGCGCCAGCAGTGCGGGCGGGAGAGGGAATGAGCAGTTCTTC
j_gene: TRBJ2-1
v_gene: TRBV5-1
d_gene: TRBD2
abundance: few

CDR3aa: CASSRLPGLAGGEAYEQYF
CDR3nt: TGCGCCAGCAGCCGCCTTCCGGGACTAGCGGGAGGAGAAGCCTACGAGCAGTACTTC
j_gene: TRBJ2-7
v_gene: TRBV4-1
d_gene: TRBD2
abundance: few

CDR3aa: CASSLGGGLKTDTQYF
CDR3nt: TGCGCCAGCAGCTTAGGGGGGGGGCTAAAAACAGATACGCAGTATTTT
j_gene: TRBJ2-3
v_gene: TRBV5-1
d_gene: -
abundance: -

CDR3aa: CASSQDVAGNEKLFF
CDR3nt: TGCGCCAGCAGCCAAGACGTGGCGGGCAATGAAAAACTGTTTTTT
j_gene: TRBJ1-4
v_gene: TRBV4-1
d_gene: -
abundance: few

CDR3aa: CASSSQGRQETHYF
CDR3nt: TGTGCCAGCAGCTCTCAGGGAAGACAAGAGACCCACTACTTC
j_gene: TRBJ2-5
v_gene: TRBV7-9
d_gene: -
abundance: -

CDR3aa: CASGTGGLNADTQYF
CDR3nt: TGTGCCAGCGGGACAGGGGGCCTGAATGCAGATACGCAGTATTTT
j_gene: TRBJ2-3
v_gene: TRBV6-1
d_gene: TRBD1
abundance: -

CDR3aa: CASRLSAGTPYEQYF
CDR3nt: TGTGCCAGCAGGCTATCCGCGGGAACCCCCTACGAGCAGTACTTC
j_gene: TRBJ2-7
v_gene: TRBV6-5
d_gene: -
abundance: few

CDR3aa: CASSQDRVLGTEAFF
CDR3nt: TGTGCCAGCAGCCAAGATCGGGTTCTCGGCACTGAAGCTTTCTTT
j_gene: TRBJ1-1
v_gene: TRBV14
d_gene: -
abundance: -

CDR3aa: CASSPRQGFNQPQHF
CDR3nt: TGTGCCAGCAGCCCCCGACAGGGATTCAATCAGCCCCAGCATTTT
j_gene: TRBJ1-5
v_gene: TRBV9
d_gene: TRBD1
abundance: few

CDR3aa: CASSSGRGLNSPLHF
CDR3nt: TGTGCCAGCAGCTCAGGCAGGGGGCTTAATTCACCCCTCCACTTT
j_gene: TRBJ1-6
v_gene: TRBV5-4
d_gene: TRBD1
abundance: -

CDR3aa: CAAISGANVLTF
CDR3nt: TGCGCCGCGATTTCTGGGGCCAACGTCCTGACTTTC
j_gene: TRBJ2-6
v_gene: TRBV10-1
d_gene: -
abundance: -

CDR3aa: CASSIKGTLDGYTF
CDR3nt: TGTGCCAGTAGTATAAAGGGGACTCTTGACGGCTACACCTTC
j_gene: TRBJ1-2
v_gene: TRBV19
d_gene: -
abundance: few

CDR3aa: CASSPKGSSGSYYNEQFF
CDR3nt: TGTGCCAGCAGCCCGAAGGGATCGAGCGGGAGTTATTACAATGAGCAGTTCTTC
j_gene: TRBJ2-1
v_gene: TRBV7-6
d_gene: TRBD2
abundance: -

CDR3aa: CASSEDRLRNYGYTF
CDR3nt: TGTGCCAGCAGTGAAGACAGGCTCAGAAACTATGGCTACACCTTC
j_gene: TRBJ1-2
v_gene: TRBV2
d_gene: -
abundance: -

CDR3aa: CASSMGTGNQPQHF
CDR3nt: TGTGCCAGTAGTATGGGGACAGGGAATCAGCCCCAGCATTTT
j_gene: TRBJ1-5
v_gene: TRBV19
d_gene: TRBD1
abundance: few

CDR3aa: CASRDKGLSTEAFF
CDR3nt: TGTGCCAGCAGAGATAAGGGGCTAAGCACTGAAGCTTTCTTT
j_gene: TRBJ1-1
v_gene: TRBV2
d_gene: -
abundance: -

CDR3aa: CASSPWGLQETQYF
CDR3nt: TGTGCCAGCAGCCCTTGGGGCCTCCAAGAGACCCAGTACTTC
j_gene: TRBJ2-5
v_gene: TRBV14
d_gene: -
abundance: -

CDR3aa: CASKRELRYTF
CDR3nt: TGTGCCAGTAAACGAGAGTTGCGCTACACCTTC
j_gene: TRBJ1-2
v_gene: TRBV19
d_gene: -
abundance: -

CDR3aa: CASSYQIAGAGYNEQFF
CDR3nt: TGCGCCAGCAGCTACCAAATAGCGGGAGCTGGGTACAATGAGCAGTTCTTC
j_gene: TRBJ2-1
v_gene: TRBV5-1
d_gene: TRBD2
abundance: -

CDR3aa: CASRLGQMNTEAFF
CDR3nt: TGTGCCAGCAGGTTGGGACAGATGAACACTGAAGCTTTCTTT
j_gene: TRBJ1-1
v_gene: TRBV7-3
d_gene: TRBD1
abundance: -

CDR3aa: CASSPLSGGYEQYF
CDR3nt: TGTGCCAGCAGTCCCTTGAGCGGGGGCTACGAGCAGTACTTC
j_gene: TRBJ2-7
v_gene: TRBV6-5
d_gene: TRBD2
abundance: few

CDR3aa: CASFRSTGGEKLFF
CDR3nt: TGTGCCAGCTTTAGATCGACAGGGGGTGAAAAACTGTTTTTT
j_gene: TRBJ1-4
v_gene: TRBV2
d_gene: TRBD1
abundance: -

CDR3aa: CSVARDRGYEQYF
CDR3nt: TGCAGCGTTGCCCGGGACAGGGGCTACGAGCAGTACTTC
j_gene: TRBJ2-7
v_gene: TRBV29-1
d_gene: TRBD1
abundance: -

CDR3aa: CSVAFLAGSYEQYF
CDR3nt: TGCAGCGTTGCCTTTCTAGCGGGATCCTACGAGCAGTACTTC
j_gene: TRBJ2-7
v_gene: TRBV29-1
d_gene: TRBD2
abundance: few

CDR3aa: CASSAPDGHEQYF
CDR3nt: TGTGCCAGCAGTGCGCCGGATGGGCACGAGCAGTACTTC
j_gene: TRBJ2-7
v_gene: TRBV2
d_gene: -
abundance: -

CDR3aa: CAISVSRDTEAFF
CDR3nt: TGTGCCATCAGTGTTTCCAGGGACACTGAAGCTTTCTTT
j_gene: TRBJ1-1
v_gene: TRBV10-3
d_gene: -
abundance: -

CDR3aa: CASSSGDTRFSYEQYF
CDR3nt: TGTGCCAGCAGTTCCGGTGACACTCGTTTCTCCTACGAGCAGTACTTC
j_gene: TRBJ2-7
v_gene: TRBV28
d_gene: -
abundance: few

CDR3aa: CASSYTSGSEDTQYF
CDR3nt: TGTGCCAGCAGTTACACTAGCGGGAGTGAAGATACGCAGTATTTT
j_gene: TRBJ2-3
v_gene: TRBV6-5
d_gene: TRBD2
abundance: few

CDR3aa: CASSRTGTGNTIYF
CDR3nt: TGCGCCAGCAGCCGTACAGGGACAGGAAACACCATATATTTT
j_gene: TRBJ1-3
v_gene: TRBV5-1
d_gene: -
abundance: few

CDR3aa: CASSLSGGSYNEQFF
CDR3nt: TGTGCCAGCAGTTTATCAGGGGGCAGCTACAATGAGCAGTTCTTC
j_gene: TRBJ2-1
v_gene: TRBV27
d_gene: TRBD1
abundance: -

CDR3aa: CASSLALLAGGPGTGELFF
CDR3nt: TGTGCCAGCAGCTTAGCGCTTCTAGCGGGAGGGCCGGGAACCGGGGAGCTGTTTTTT
j_gene: TRBJ2-2
v_gene: TRBV7-6
d_gene: TRBD2
abundance: -

CDR3aa: CASSLGRVETQYF
CDR3nt: TGTGCCAGCAGCTTGGGCAGGGTTGAGACCCAGTACTTC
j_gene: TRBJ2-5
v_gene: TRBV11-1
d_gene: -
abundance: -

CDR3aa: CASSYPTPRGTEAFF
CDR3nt: TGTGCCAGCAGTTATCCGACACCCCGGGGCACTGAAGCTTTCTTT
j_gene: TRBJ1-1
v_gene: TRBV6-5
d_gene: -
abundance: -

CDR3aa: CASSRGRPRSGANVLTF
CDR3nt: TGTGCCAGTAGTAGGGGCAGGCCACGCTCTGGGGCCAACGTCCTGACTTTC
j_gene: TRBJ2-6
v_gene: TRBV19
d_gene: -
abundance: few

CDR3aa: CASSLVGGDSGANVLTF
CDR3nt: TGCGCCAGCAGCTTGGTTGGGGGGGACTCTGGGGCCAACGTCCTGACTTTC
j_gene: TRBJ2-6
v_gene: TRBV5-1
d_gene: TRBD2
abundance: few

CDR3aa: CASSSGTGSETQYF
CDR3nt: TGCGCCAGCAGTTCTGGGACAGGGTCGGAGACCCAGTACTTC
j_gene: TRBJ2-5
v_gene: TRBV5-1
d_gene: TRBD1
abundance: few

CDR3aa: CASSVDRDTQYF
CDR3nt: TGTGCCAGCAGCGTAGATAGAGATACGCAGTATTTT
j_gene: TRBJ2-3
v_gene: TRBV9
d_gene: -
abundance: -

CDR3aa: CASSEKIVGTSGSLDEQYF
CDR3nt: TGTGCCAGCAGTGAAAAGATTGTGGGGACTAGCGGGAGCCTCGACGAGCAGTACTTC
j_gene: TRBJ2-7
v_gene: TRBV2
d_gene: TRBD2
abundance: few

CDR3aa: CASSGHPGQGNSGANVLTF
CDR3nt: TGTGCCAGCAGTGGTCACCCGGGACAGGGTAACTCTGGGGCCAACGTCCTGACTTTC
j_gene: TRBJ2-6
v_gene: TRBV6-1
d_gene: TRBD1
abundance: -

CDR3aa: CASSQDAGPPSYEQYF
CDR3nt: TGCGCCAGCAGCCAAGATGCAGGCCCTCCTTCCTACGAGCAGTACTTC
j_gene: TRBJ2-7
v_gene: TRBV4-1
d_gene: -
abundance: -

CDR3aa: CATSEGGYPYEQYF
CDR3nt: TGTGCCACCAGCGAGGGAGGGTACCCCTACGAGCAGTACTTC
j_gene: TRBJ2-7
v_gene: TRBV15
d_gene: TRBD2
abundance: -

CDR3aa: CASNRAGGFYEQYF
CDR3nt: TGTGCCAGCAACCGAGCGGGAGGGTTCTACGAGCAGTACTTC
j_gene: TRBJ2-7
v_gene: TRBV5-8
d_gene: TRBD2
abundance: -

CDR3aa: CASSYGTGGQETQYF
CDR3nt: TGCGCCAGCAGCTACGGGACAGGGGGGCAAGAGACCCAGTACTTC
j_gene: TRBJ2-5
v_gene: TRBV5-1
d_gene: TRBD1
abundance: few

CDR3aa: CASSLFAGIQKSSYNEQFF
CDR3nt: TGTGCCAGCAGCTTATTCGCTGGCATACAGAAAAGCTCCTACAATGAGCAGTTCTTC
j_gene: TRBJ2-1
v_gene: TRBV7-6
d_gene: -
abundance: few

CDR3aa: CASRRTGYGYTF
CDR3nt: TGTGCCAGCAGAAGGACAGGGTACGGCTACACCTTC
j_gene: TRBJ1-2
v_gene: TRBV6-5
d_gene: TRBD1
abundance: -

CDR3aa: CASSQLTSGNYEQYF
CDR3nt: TGCGCCAGCAGCCAATTGACTAGCGGGAATTACGAGCAGTACTTC
j_gene: TRBJ2-7
v_gene: TRBV5-1
d_gene: TRBD2
abundance: -

CDR3aa: CASGGTLYNEQFF
CDR3nt: TGTGCCAGCGGGGGGACCCTCTACAATGAGCAGTTCTTC
j_gene: TRBJ2-1
v_gene: TRBV6-6
d_gene: -
abundance: few

CDR3aa: CASSLLGGGYGYTF
CDR3nt: TGTGCCAGCAGCCTACTAGGGGGCGGCTATGGCTACACCTTC
j_gene: TRBJ1-2
v_gene: TRBV6-5
d_gene: TRBD1
abundance: -

CDR3aa: CASSSGQYSGANVLTF
CDR3nt: TGCGCCAGCAGCTCGGGACAGTACTCTGGGGCCAACGTCCTGACTTTC
j_gene: TRBJ2-6
v_gene: TRBV5-1
d_gene: TRBD1
abundance: few

CDR3aa: CASSLRGEAITGELFF
CDR3nt: TGTGCCAGCAGCTTACGGGGGGAGGCCATCACCGGGGAGCTGTTTTTT
j_gene: TRBJ2-2
v_gene: TRBV7-6
d_gene: TRBD2
abundance: few

CDR3aa: CASSDHTDTQYF
CDR3nt: TGTGCCAGCAGTGATCACACAGATACGCAGTATTTT
j_gene: TRBJ2-3
v_gene: TRBV2
d_gene: -
abundance: -

CDR3aa: CAISTGQGGTGELFF
CDR3nt: TGTGCCATCAGTACCGGACAGGGTGGGACCGGGGAGCTGTTTTTT
j_gene: TRBJ2-2
v_gene: TRBV10-3
d_gene: TRBD1
abundance: few

CDR3aa: CASSHSPPGGPGEQYF
CDR3nt: TGTGCCAGCAGTCACTCCCCACCGGGAGGGCCGGGGGAGCAGTACTTC
j_gene: TRBJ2-7
v_gene: TRBV28
d_gene: TRBD2
abundance: few

CDR3aa: CSVRTGTEAFF
CDR3nt: TGCAGCGTTCGGACGGGGACTGAAGCTTTCTTT
j_gene: TRBJ1-1
v_gene: TRBV29-1
d_gene: -
abundance: few

CDR3aa: CASSPAGGSYEQYF
CDR3nt: TGTGCCAGCAGCCCAGCGGGAGGCTCCTACGAGCAGTACTTC
j_gene: TRBJ2-7
v_gene: TRBV7-3
d_gene: TRBD2
abundance: few

CDR3aa: CASSLVSGTRRLATGELFF
CDR3nt: TGTGCCAGCAGCTTAGTGTCCGGGACTAGAAGGCTGGCGACCGGGGAGCTGTTTTTT
j_gene: TRBJ2-2
v_gene: TRBV7-2
d_gene: TRBD2
abundance: -

CDR3aa: CASSGTKQGTNEKLFF
CDR3nt: TGTGCCAGTAGTGGGACAAAACAGGGAACTAATGAAAAACTGTTTTTT
j_gene: TRBJ1-4
v_gene: TRBV19
d_gene: -
abundance: few